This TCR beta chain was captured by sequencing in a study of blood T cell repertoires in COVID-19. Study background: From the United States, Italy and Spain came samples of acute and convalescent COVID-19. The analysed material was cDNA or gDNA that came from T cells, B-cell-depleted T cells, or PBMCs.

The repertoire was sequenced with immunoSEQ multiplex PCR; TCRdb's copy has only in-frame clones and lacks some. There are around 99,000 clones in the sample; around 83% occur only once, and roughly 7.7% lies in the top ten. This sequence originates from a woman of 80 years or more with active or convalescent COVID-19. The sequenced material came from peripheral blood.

CDR3 coding DNA: TGCGCCAGCAGTATCGGGTTGGGCGGGAGTGGCAACGAGCAGTACTTC. Encoded protein: CASSIGLGGSGNEQYF. The chain uses TRBV5-1 and TRBJ2-7; 7 bases align to TRBD2. The CDR3 has 16 residues. After removal of 5 bases from V and 5 bases from J, the junction contained 16 bases not matched to a gene. Germline CDR1 reads SGHRS; CDR2 reads YFSETQ.